A selection of T cell receptor beta chains follows, all from one sample in a study of CD8 T cells in Susac syndrome. TCRdb called the immunoSEQ multiplex PCR reads again in MiXCR, with one record for every CDR3 protein. This sample yields approximately 83,000 distinct CDR3 sequences, of which about 94% are seen a single time; approximately 0.9% belongs to the top ten. The material sequenced was CD8+ T cells from PBMCs. The receptor source for this set is a human donor with Susac syndrome. Each CDR3 is given without its conserved first and last residue.

cdr3_aa v_call
ASSFYANEQF TRBV5-4
SVEGASGAGEQY TRBV29-1
ASTLGTGGYGYT TRBV12-3/TRBV12-4
ASSLGSQGARPYGYT TRBV7-8
ASSTWAERPNTGELF TRBV7-8
SARLADTDTQY TRBV20-1
ASSQGTSGPYNEQF TRBV4-3
ASSPGAYSNQPQH TRBV2
ASSSGLGGDTQY TRBV7-9
ASSLVGRGYEQY TRBV5-6
ATSETGETYEQY TRBV24-1
SVHVGLAGDNEQF TRBV29-1
ASSFSGGWETQY TRBV5-4
ASSVVESFGEQY TRBV25-1
ASRRLAENTDTQY TRBV2
ASRAGTGYEQY TRBV7-2
ASSLTGAETQY TRBV6-1
SARIRTSASSTDTQY TRBV20-1
ASTPVSSYSYNEQF TRBV28
ASSLEGRTYEQY TRBV5-8
ASSQEERWGQANYGYT TRBV3-1
SATVLPQVEADEQF TRBV20-1
ASEEPGQGFTGYT TRBV19
ASSLPTGSNTGELF TRBV28
ASSNRLAGVNEQY TRBV7-2
ASSDFGQTNTEAF TRBV7-9
ASSLLGKNEKLF TRBV2
SVVGTTLTDTQY TRBV29-1
ASSQDPRGDQPQH TRBV4-2
AWSVPGGVDEKLF TRBV30
ASSYRGALYGYT TRBV6-5
ASSLERGYT TRBV13
SAREAGRVGAYEQF TRBV20-1
ASSYSGYLNTEAF TRBV6-6
ASSLARQGAGELF TRBV7-8
ASIVTGNTEAF TRBV12-3/TRBV12-4
ASGLVLRDSHTGELF TRBV12-5
ASSQDFGPTSGTITDTQY TRBV3-1
ASSPPEGTGELF TRBV18
SVEGTGLYEQY TRBV29-1
SVGGLQGTEAF TRBV29-1